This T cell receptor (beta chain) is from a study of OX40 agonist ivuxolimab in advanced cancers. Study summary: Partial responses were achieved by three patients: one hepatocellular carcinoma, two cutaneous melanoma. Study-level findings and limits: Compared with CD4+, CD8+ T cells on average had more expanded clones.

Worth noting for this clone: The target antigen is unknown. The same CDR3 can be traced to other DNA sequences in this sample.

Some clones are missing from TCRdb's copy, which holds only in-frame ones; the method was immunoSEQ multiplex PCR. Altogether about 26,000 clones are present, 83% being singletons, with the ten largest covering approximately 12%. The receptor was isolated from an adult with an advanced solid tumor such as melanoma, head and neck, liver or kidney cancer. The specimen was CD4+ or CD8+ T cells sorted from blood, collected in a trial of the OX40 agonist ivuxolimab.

The CDR3 DNA reads TGCAGCGTTGTGACTAGCCGTCATGAGCAGTTCTTC. Translating gives CSVVTSRHEQFF. The rearrangement uses TRBV29-1 and TRBJ2-1; 7 nucleotides align to TRBD2. Trimming cost V 4 bases and J 8 bases; bases outside gene matches: 5. The CDR3 spans 12 residues. The germline V gene has CDR1 SQVTM and CDR2 ANQGSEA.